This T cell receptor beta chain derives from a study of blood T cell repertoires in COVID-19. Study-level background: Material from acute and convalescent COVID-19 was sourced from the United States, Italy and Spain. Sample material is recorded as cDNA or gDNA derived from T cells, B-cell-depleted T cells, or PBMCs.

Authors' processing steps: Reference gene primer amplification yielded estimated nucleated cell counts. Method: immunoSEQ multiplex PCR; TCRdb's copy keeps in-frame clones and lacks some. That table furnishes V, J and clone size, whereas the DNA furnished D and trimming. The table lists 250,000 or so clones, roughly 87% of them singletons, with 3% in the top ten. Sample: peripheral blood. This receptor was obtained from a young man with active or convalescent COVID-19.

CDR3 sequence: CASSPPSNEKLFF. In DNA form, the CDR3 reads TGTGCCAGCAGCCCCCCTAGTAATGAAAAACTGTTTTTT. V usage is TRBV2 and J usage is TRBJ1-4; D unresolved. CDR1 and CDR2 from the germline V gene are SNHLY and FYNNEI. This CDR3 contains 13 residues. The V end was cut by 6 bases, the J end by 4 bases, with 9 bases between.